These T cell receptor beta chains were read from a single sample in a study of blood T cell repertoires in COVID-19. Produced via immunoSEQ multiplex PCR; TCRdb's table is partial and in-frame only. In the table there are more than 150,000 clones, 80% to 90% of which are singletons. The sequencing input was peripheral blood. Source of these receptors: a woman in her 70s with acute or convalescent COVID-19. Both conserved end residues are part of each CDR3. Each record gives: clone size, V gene, D gene, J gene, CDR3 length, CDR3 protein, CDR3 DNA. A D gene is named only where the DNA matches it firmly. Clone sizes are given selectively: once, few, many, or a class where the clone is expanded.

abundance: NA
v_gene: TRBV3-1/TRBV3-2
d_gene: NA
j_gene: TRBJ1-6
len: 17
CDR3aa: CASSQDPGYSYNSPLHF
CDR3nt: TGTGCCAGCAGCCAAGATCCAGGGTACTCCTATAATTCACCCCTCCACTTT

abundance: few
v_gene: TRBV19
d_gene: TRBD1
j_gene: TRBJ1-2
len: 15
CDR3aa: CASTLRGQGKNGYTF
CDR3nt: TGTGCCAGTACCTTGAGGGGACAGGGGAAGAATGGCTACACCTTC

abundance: NA
v_gene: TRBV5-1
d_gene: NA
j_gene: TRBJ1-1
len: 14
CDR3aa: CASSPVQENTEAFF
CDR3nt: TGCGCCAGCAGCCCGGTCCAGGAGAACACTGAAGCTTTCTTT

abundance: NA
v_gene: TRBV7-9
d_gene: NA
j_gene: TRBJ1-6
len: 16
CDR3aa: CASSLVAASGNSPLHF
CDR3nt: TGTGCCAGCAGCTTAGTTGCAGCCTCGGGTAATTCACCCCTCCACTTT

abundance: NA
v_gene: TRBV30
d_gene: NA
j_gene: TRBJ1-1
len: 13
CDR3aa: CAWRGQLNTEAFF
CDR3nt: TGTGCCTGGAGAGGACAGCTAAACACTGAAGCTTTCTTT

abundance: NA
v_gene: TRBV3-1/TRBV3-2
d_gene: TRBD1
j_gene: TRBJ2-7
len: 15
CDR3aa: CASSRGQETIYEQYF
CDR3nt: TGTGCCAGCAGCCGGGGACAGGAGACTATCTACGAGCAGTACTTC

abundance: few
v_gene: TRBV7-2
d_gene: NA
j_gene: TRBJ1-6
len: 18
CDR3aa: CASSTRGRGGTYNSPLHF
CDR3nt: TGTGCCAGCAGCACTCGGGGAAGAGGTGGGACCTATAATTCACCCCTCCACTTT

abundance: NA
v_gene: TRBV19
d_gene: TRBD2
j_gene: TRBJ2-3
len: 14
CDR3aa: CASMRGGSTDTQYF
CDR3nt: TGTGCCAGTATGCGGGGGGGAAGCACAGATACGCAGTATTTT

abundance: NA
v_gene: TRBV6-5
d_gene: NA
j_gene: TRBJ1-2
len: 13
CDR3aa: CASRRDTFGGYTF
CDR3nt: TGTGCCAGCAGACGGGACACCTTCGGGGGCTACACCTTC

abundance: NA
v_gene: TRBV5-1
d_gene: NA
j_gene: TRBJ1-4
len: 15
CDR3aa: CASSPGQGGTEKLFF
CDR3nt: TGCGCCAGCAGCCCCGGGCAGGGCGGGACTGAAAAACTGTTTTTT

abundance: NA
v_gene: TRBV7-2
d_gene: NA
j_gene: TRBJ2-3
len: 13
CDR3aa: CASSLVLLNTQYF
CDR3nt: TGTGCCAGCAGCTTAGTCCTATTAAATACGCAGTATTTT

abundance: once
v_gene: TRBV6-5
d_gene: TRBD2
j_gene: TRBJ2-1
len: 15
CDR3aa: CASSSTPGLGVEQFF
CDR3nt: TGTGCCAGCAGTAGCACGCCGGGACTAGGAGTTGAGCAGTTCTTC

abundance: NA
v_gene: TRBV5-1
d_gene: NA
j_gene: TRBJ2-3
len: 14
CDR3aa: CASQLSGSTDTQYF
CDR3nt: TGCGCCAGCCAGCTTAGCGGAAGCACAGATACGCAGTATTTT

abundance: NA
v_gene: TRBV28
d_gene: NA
j_gene: TRBJ2-1
len: 13
CDR3aa: CASTSLAGNEQFF
CDR3nt: TGTGCCAGCACCTCCCTCGCAGGCAATGAGCAGTTCTTC

abundance: NA
v_gene: TRBV11-2
d_gene: NA
j_gene: TRBJ2-7
len: 14
CDR3aa: CASSPHRGGYEQYF
CDR3nt: TGTGCCAGCAGCCCCCACAGGGGGGGGTACGAGCAGTACTTC

abundance: NA
v_gene: TRBV4-2
d_gene: NA
j_gene: TRBJ1-1
len: 16
CDR3aa: CASSQVQFQGNTEAFF
CDR3nt: TGTGCCAGCAGCCAAGTGCAATTTCAGGGGAACACTGAAGCTTTCTTT

abundance: NA
v_gene: TRBV4-3
d_gene: TRBD2
j_gene: TRBJ2-1
len: 17
CDR3aa: CASSQDLSLAGGSEQFF
CDR3nt: TGCGCCAGCAGCCAAGATTTGAGTCTAGCGGGGGGGAGTGAGCAGTTCTTC

abundance: NA
v_gene: TRBV18
d_gene: NA
j_gene: TRBJ2-5
len: 14
CDR3aa: CASSPQGSQETQYF
CDR3nt: TGTGCCAGCTCACCTCAGGGATCCCAAGAGACCCAGTACTTC

abundance: NA
v_gene: TRBV6-2/TRBV6-3
d_gene: NA
j_gene: TRBJ2-3
len: 23
CDR3aa: CASSPPHLWVALSSSVYTDTQYF
CDR3nt: TGTGCCAGCAGCCCCCCCCACTTGTGGGTCGCCCTTTCTAGTTCGGTGTACACAGATACGCAGTATTTT

abundance: NA
v_gene: TRBV10-3
d_gene: NA
j_gene: TRBJ1-1
len: 19
CDR3aa: CAISGIFGLSHGGGTEAFF
CDR3nt: TGTGCCATCAGTGGAATTTTTGGCTTGTCCCACGGGGGAGGCACTGAAGCTTTCTTT

abundance: NA
v_gene: TRBV18
d_gene: NA
j_gene: TRBJ1-2
len: 15
CDR3aa: CASSPTSRNDYGYTF
CDR3nt: TGTGCCAGCTCACCAACTTCCAGGAATGATTATGGCTACACCTTC

abundance: NA
v_gene: TRBV4-1
d_gene: NA
j_gene: TRBJ1-1
len: 14
CDR3aa: CASSQARADTEAFF
CDR3nt: TGCGCCAGCAGCCAAGCCAGGGCGGACACTGAAGCTTTCTTT

abundance: NA
v_gene: TRBV7-8
d_gene: NA
j_gene: TRBJ1-2
len: 13
CDR3aa: CASSAPGTMGYTF
CDR3nt: TGTGCCAGCAGCGCGCCTGGAACTATGGGCTACACCTTC

abundance: few
v_gene: TRBV6-5
d_gene: NA
j_gene: TRBJ2-7
len: 13
CDR3aa: CASSHGLAYEQYF
CDR3nt: TGTGCCAGCAGCCACGGGCTAGCGTACGAGCAGTACTTC

abundance: NA
v_gene: TRBV12-3/TRBV12-4
d_gene: TRBD1
j_gene: TRBJ1-4
len: 13
CDR3aa: CASTQGGWEKLFF
CDR3nt: TGTGCCAGCACTCAGGGGGGCTGGGAAAAACTGTTTTTT

abundance: few
v_gene: TRBV24-1
d_gene: TRBD1
j_gene: TRBJ2-1
len: 14
CDR3aa: CATSDPGQYNEQFF
CDR3nt: TGTGCCACCAGTGACCCGGGACAGTACAATGAGCAGTTCTTC

abundance: few
v_gene: TRBV19
d_gene: NA
j_gene: TRBJ1-3
len: 16
CDR3aa: CASSAHDRSSGNTIYF
CDR3nt: TGTGCCAGTAGTGCCCATGACAGGAGCTCTGGAAACACCATATATTTT

abundance: NA
v_gene: TRBV6-2/TRBV6-3
d_gene: NA
j_gene: TRBJ1-1
len: 14
CDR3aa: CASSWTDWNTEAFF
CDR3nt: TGTGCCAGCAGTTGGACGGACTGGAACACTGAAGCTTTCTTT

abundance: NA
v_gene: TRBV19
d_gene: NA
j_gene: TRBJ2-2
len: 12
CDR3aa: CASSPTAGELFF
CDR3nt: TGTGCCAGTAGCCCAACTGCCGGGGAGCTGTTTTTT

abundance: NA
v_gene: TRBV29-1
d_gene: NA
j_gene: TRBJ2-2
len: 16
CDR3aa: CSVVEQATSNTGELFF
CDR3nt: TGCAGCGTTGTAGAACAGGCGACTTCGAACACCGGGGAGCTGTTTTTT

abundance: NA
v_gene: TRBV6-5
d_gene: TRBD1
j_gene: TRBJ1-6
len: 14
CDR3aa: CASIWDRPDSPLHF
CDR3nt: TGTGCCAGCATATGGGACAGGCCCGATTCACCCCTCCACTTT

abundance: NA
v_gene: TRBV4-3
d_gene: NA
j_gene: TRBJ1-1
len: 13
CDR3aa: CASSRTANTEAFF
CDR3nt: TGCGCCAGCAGCCGGACAGCGAACACTGAAGCTTTCTTT

abundance: NA
v_gene: TRBV7-2
d_gene: TRBD2
j_gene: TRBJ2-1
len: 18
CDR3aa: CASSSFQRGMSSYNEQFF
CDR3nt: TGTGCCAGCAGCTCTTTCCAGCGGGGGATGAGCTCCTACAATGAGCAGTTCTTC

abundance: NA
v_gene: TRBV10-1
d_gene: TRBD2
j_gene: TRBJ2-2
len: 17
CDR3aa: CASSRLAGGPNTGELFF
CDR3nt: TGCGCCAGCTCGCGACTAGCGGGAGGGCCGAATACCGGGGAGCTGTTTTTT

abundance: NA
v_gene: TRBV28
d_gene: NA
j_gene: TRBJ1-5
len: 16
CDR3aa: CASSFVEPYSNQPQHF
CDR3nt: TGTGCCAGCAGTTTTGTGGAGCCCTATAGCAATCAGCCCCAGCATTTT

abundance: once
v_gene: TRBV18
d_gene: TRBD1
j_gene: TRBJ2-2
len: 14
CDR3aa: CASSPDRATGELFF
CDR3nt: TGTGCCAGCTCACCGGACAGGGCGACCGGGGAGCTGTTTTTT

abundance: NA
v_gene: TRBV7-2
d_gene: TRBD1
j_gene: TRBJ2-1
len: 14
CDR3aa: CASSEGDRAHEQFF
CDR3nt: TGTGCCAGCAGCGAGGGGGACAGGGCCCATGAGCAGTTCTTC

abundance: NA
v_gene: TRBV5-1
d_gene: NA
j_gene: TRBJ1-1
len: 14
CDR3aa: CASTRGAPNTEAFF
CDR3nt: TGCGCCAGCACTCGGGGGGCGCCGAACACTGAAGCTTTCTTT

abundance: NA
v_gene: TRBV7-2
d_gene: NA
j_gene: TRBJ2-7
len: 13
CDR3aa: CASSNGQYREQYF
CDR3nt: TGTGCCAGCAGCAATGGACAGTACCGCGAGCAGTACTTC

abundance: NA
v_gene: TRBV7-9
d_gene: TRBD1
j_gene: TRBJ2-6
len: 16
CDR3aa: CASSFPTGAGANVLTF
CDR3nt: TGTGCCAGCAGCTTCCCGACAGGGGCTGGGGCCAACGTCCTGACTTTC

abundance: NA
v_gene: TRBV29-1
d_gene: NA
j_gene: TRBJ1-1
len: 17
CDR3aa: CRALIKGGYDLNTEAFF
CDR3nt: TGCAGAGCGTTAATCAAGGGAGGTTACGACTTGAACACTGAAGCTTTCTTT

abundance: once
v_gene: TRBV5-6
d_gene: NA
j_gene: TRBJ2-7
len: 13
CDR3aa: CASSGGTAYEQYF
CDR3nt: TGTGCCAGCAGCGGAGGGACAGCCTACGAGCAGTACTTC

abundance: NA
v_gene: TRBV18
d_gene: TRBD2
j_gene: TRBJ2-2
len: 16
CDR3aa: CASSPRTSGGTGELFF
CDR3nt: TGTGCCAGCTCACCAAGGACTAGCGGGGGGACCGGGGAGCTGTTTTTT

abundance: NA
v_gene: TRBV6-2/TRBV6-3
d_gene: NA
j_gene: TRBJ1-2
len: 13
CDR3aa: CASSYSQSYGYTF
CDR3nt: TGTGCCAGCAGTTACTCCCAGTCCTATGGCTACACCTTC

abundance: NA
v_gene: TRBV6-5
d_gene: TRBD1
j_gene: TRBJ1-2
len: 12
CDR3aa: CASEDRDYGYTF
CDR3nt: TGTGCCAGCGAAGACAGGGACTATGGCTACACCTTC

abundance: NA
v_gene: TRBV6-5
d_gene: NA
j_gene: TRBJ1-2
len: 13
CDR3aa: CASSLIQGYGYTF
CDR3nt: TGTGCCAGCAGTTTAATACAGGGCTATGGCTACACCTTC

abundance: once
v_gene: TRBV27
d_gene: TRBD1
j_gene: TRBJ1-3
len: 18
CDR3aa: CASSLSGSEGAKRNTIYF
CDR3nt: TGTGCCAGCAGTTTATCAGGAAGTGAGGGGGCTAAGAGAAACACCATATATTTT

abundance: NA
v_gene: TRBV7-9
d_gene: TRBD1
j_gene: TRBJ1-2
len: 16
CDR3aa: CASSPGQGARGYGYTF
CDR3nt: TGTGCCAGCAGCCCTGGACAGGGGGCGCGAGGCTATGGCTACACCTTC

abundance: NA
v_gene: TRBV19
d_gene: NA
j_gene: TRBJ2-2
len: 14
CDR3aa: CASSQNRATGELFF
CDR3nt: TGTGCCAGTAGTCAAAACAGGGCCACCGGGGAGCTGTTTTTT

abundance: NA
v_gene: TRBV7-9
d_gene: NA
j_gene: TRBJ2-7
len: 12
CDR3aa: CASSAQGYEQYF
CDR3nt: TGTGCCAGCAGCGCACAGGGCTACGAGCAGTACTTC

abundance: NA
v_gene: TRBV5-1
d_gene: TRBD2
j_gene: TRBJ2-3
len: 16
CDR3aa: CASSLGSAGMADTQYF
CDR3nt: TGCGCCAGCAGCTTGGGCTCAGCGGGAATGGCAGATACGCAGTATTTT

abundance: once
v_gene: TRBV6-5
d_gene: TRBD1
j_gene: TRBJ1-2
len: 15
CDR3aa: CASRRQGLRDYGYTF
CDR3nt: TGTGCCAGCAGGAGACAGGGCCTTCGCGACTATGGCTACACCTTC

abundance: NA
v_gene: TRBV4-2
d_gene: TRBD2
j_gene: TRBJ2-5
len: 17
CDR3aa: CASSLLSSSGGQETQYF
CDR3nt: TGTGCCAGCAGCCTGCTCTCCTCTAGCGGGGGGCAAGAGACCCAGTACTTC

abundance: few
v_gene: TRBV4-1
d_gene: TRBD1
j_gene: TRBJ1-2
len: 15
CDR3aa: CASSQDDRDHYGYTF
CDR3nt: TGCGCCAGCAGCCAAGACGACAGGGACCACTATGGCTACACCTTC

abundance: NA
v_gene: TRBV28
d_gene: TRBD1
j_gene: TRBJ1-1
len: 13
CDR3aa: CATRQGWRTEAFF
CDR3nt: TGTGCCACCCGACAGGGCTGGCGCACTGAAGCTTTCTTT

abundance: NA
v_gene: TRBV18
d_gene: NA
j_gene: TRBJ1-2
len: 14
CDR3aa: CASSRGVNNYGYTF
CDR3nt: TGTGCCAGCTCACGGGGGGTCAATAACTATGGCTACACCTTC

abundance: once
v_gene: TRBV12-3/TRBV12-4
d_gene: TRBD1
j_gene: TRBJ2-3
len: 13
CDR3aa: CASSWGQTDTQYF
CDR3nt: TGTGCCAGCAGTTGGGGACAGACAGATACGCAGTATTTT

abundance: NA
v_gene: TRBV3-1/TRBV3-2
d_gene: TRBD2
j_gene: TRBJ2-1
len: 19
CDR3aa: CASSQDRWTSGRRGNEQFF
CDR3nt: TGTGCCAGCAGCCAAGATCGGTGGACTAGCGGGAGACGAGGCAATGAGCAGTTCTTC